The 3 T cell receptor beta chains below all came from one sample that was sequenced in a study of cytomegalovirus exposure and HLA in healthy donors. This PCR relied on a set of 60 Vbeta primers and 13 Jbeta primers. Here immunoSEQ multiplex PCR was the method, and the copy in TCRdb shows in-frame clones only, minus some. The sample has more than 110,000 clones, just under 85% seen once; the top ten hold roughly 1.4%. The specimen was PBMCs. All receptors derive from a man aged 25 to 40 in good health and CMV-seropositive.

The chain uses TRBV13 and TRBJ1-6; the D is unclear. Germline CDR1 reads PRHDT; CDR2 reads FYEKMQ (reference sequence). V was cut by 5 bases and J by 7 bases, with 6 bases left in between. The CDR3 contains 12 residues. The CDR3 sequence is CASSPVNSPLHF. DNA for the CDR3: TGTGCCAGCAGCCCAGTGAATTCACCCCTCCACTTT.

The chain has TRBV18 and TRBJ2-2; 7 nucleotides match TRBD1. Germline CDR1 and CDR2: KGHSH and LQKENI. With 8 bases clipped from V and 0 bases from J, the junction kept 3 bases outside the gene matches. CDR3 size: 14 residues. The CDR3 DNA is TGTGCCAGCCACAGGGGTACGAACACCGGGGAGCTGTTTTTT. Translated: CASHRGTNTGELFF.

The chain joins TRBV2 to TRBJ2-7; 10 bases are shared with TRBD2. Germline lookup yields CDR1 SNHLY and CDR2 FYNNEI. The junction had 14 bases not matched to a gene; V was cut back by 9 bases and J by 3 bases. This CDR3 spans 16 amino acids. The DNA for the CDR3 is TGTGCCAGGGGAACTCCGATGACTAGCGGGCTCTACGAGCAGTACTTC. The encoded protein is CARGTPMTSGLYEQYF.